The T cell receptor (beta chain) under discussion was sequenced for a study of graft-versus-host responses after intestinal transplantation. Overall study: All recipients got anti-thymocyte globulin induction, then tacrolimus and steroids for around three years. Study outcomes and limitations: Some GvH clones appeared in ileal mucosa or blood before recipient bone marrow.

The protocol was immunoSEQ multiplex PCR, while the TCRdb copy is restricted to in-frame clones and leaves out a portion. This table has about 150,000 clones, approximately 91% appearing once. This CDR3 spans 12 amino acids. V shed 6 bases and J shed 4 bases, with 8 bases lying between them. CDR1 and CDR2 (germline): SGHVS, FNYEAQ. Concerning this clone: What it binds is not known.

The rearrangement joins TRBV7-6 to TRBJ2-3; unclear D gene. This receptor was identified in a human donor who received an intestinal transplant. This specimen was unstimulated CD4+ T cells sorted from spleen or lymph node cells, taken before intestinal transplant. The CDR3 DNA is TGTGCCAGCAGTCCTGGAGCAGATACGCAGTATTTT. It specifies CASSPGADTQYF.